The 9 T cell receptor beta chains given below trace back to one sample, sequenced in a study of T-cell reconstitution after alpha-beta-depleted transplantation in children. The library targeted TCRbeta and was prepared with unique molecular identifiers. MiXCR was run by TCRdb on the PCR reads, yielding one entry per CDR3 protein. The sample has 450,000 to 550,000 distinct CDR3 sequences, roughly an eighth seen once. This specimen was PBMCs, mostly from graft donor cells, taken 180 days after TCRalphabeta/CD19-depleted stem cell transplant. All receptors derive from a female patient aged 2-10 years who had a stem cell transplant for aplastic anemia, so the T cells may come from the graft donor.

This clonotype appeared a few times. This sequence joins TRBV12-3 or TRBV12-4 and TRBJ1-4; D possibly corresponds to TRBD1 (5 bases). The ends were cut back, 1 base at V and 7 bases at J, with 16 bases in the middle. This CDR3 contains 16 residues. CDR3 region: CASSLDGPGGGEKLFF. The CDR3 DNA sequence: TGTGCCAGCAGTTTAGACGGACCCGGGGGAGGTGAAAAACTGTTTTTT.

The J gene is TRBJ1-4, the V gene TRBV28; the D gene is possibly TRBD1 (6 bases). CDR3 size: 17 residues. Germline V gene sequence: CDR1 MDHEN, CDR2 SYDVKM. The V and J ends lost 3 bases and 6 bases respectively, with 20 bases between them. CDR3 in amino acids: CASSLGVGANGHEKLFF. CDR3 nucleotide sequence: TGTGCCAGCAGTTTGGGCGTGGGGGCGAACGGGCATGAAAAACTGTTTTTT.

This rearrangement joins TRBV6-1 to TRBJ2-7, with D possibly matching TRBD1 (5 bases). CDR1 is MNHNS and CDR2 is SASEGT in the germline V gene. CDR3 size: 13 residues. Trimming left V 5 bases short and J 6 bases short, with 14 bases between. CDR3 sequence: CASSTGQSSEQYF. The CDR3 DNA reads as TGTGCCAGCAGTACAGGACAAAGTTCCGAGCAGTACTTC.

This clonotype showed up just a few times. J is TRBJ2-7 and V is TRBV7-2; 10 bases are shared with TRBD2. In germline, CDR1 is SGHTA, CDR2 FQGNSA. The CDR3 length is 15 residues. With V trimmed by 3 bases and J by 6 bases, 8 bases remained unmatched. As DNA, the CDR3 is TGTGCCAGCAGCTTTATGGCACTAGCGGGATGCGAGCAGTACTTC. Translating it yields CASSFMALAGCEQYF.

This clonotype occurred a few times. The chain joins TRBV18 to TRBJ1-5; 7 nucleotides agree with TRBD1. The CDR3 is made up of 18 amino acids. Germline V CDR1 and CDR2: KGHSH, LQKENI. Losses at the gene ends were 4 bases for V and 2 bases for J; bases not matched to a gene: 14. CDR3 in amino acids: CASSRLLTGDGGNQPQHF. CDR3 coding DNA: TGTGCCAGCTCACGACTATTAACAGGGGACGGTGGCAATCAGCCCCAGCATTTT.

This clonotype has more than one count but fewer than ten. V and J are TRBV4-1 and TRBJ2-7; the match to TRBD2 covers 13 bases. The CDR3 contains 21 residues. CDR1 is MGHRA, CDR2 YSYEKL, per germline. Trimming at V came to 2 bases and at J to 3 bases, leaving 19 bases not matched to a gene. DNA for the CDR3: TGCGCCAGCAGCCAAACTAGCGGGAGGGCCGAAGTTTATCAGGGTCTCTACGAGCAGTACGTC. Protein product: CASSQTSGRAEVYQGLYEQYV.

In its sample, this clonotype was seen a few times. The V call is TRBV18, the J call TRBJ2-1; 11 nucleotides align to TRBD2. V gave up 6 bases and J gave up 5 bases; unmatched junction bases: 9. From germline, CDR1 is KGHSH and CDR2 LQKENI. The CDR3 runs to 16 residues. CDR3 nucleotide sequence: TGTGCCAGCTCGGAGACACTAGCGGGAGCGGACAATGAGCAGTTCTTC. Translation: CASSETLAGADNEQFF.

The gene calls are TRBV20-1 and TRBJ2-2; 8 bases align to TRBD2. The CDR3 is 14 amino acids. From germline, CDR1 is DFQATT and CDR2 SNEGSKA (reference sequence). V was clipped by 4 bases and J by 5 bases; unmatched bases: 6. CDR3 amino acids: CSATTLADTGELFF. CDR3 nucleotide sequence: TGCAGTGCTACTACACTAGCGGATACCGGGGAGCTGTTTTTT.

The CDR3 bases are TGTGCCAGCAGTTCTAGCGGGATTCTCCCAGATACGCAGTATTTT. As protein: CASSSSGILPDTQYF. The rearrangement uses TRBV6-5 and TRBJ2-3, with TRBD2 matching 9 bases. With V trimmed by 4 bases and J by 4 bases, 6 bases remained unmatched. Germline V gives CDR1 MNHEY, CDR2 SVGAGI. CDR3 size: 15 residues.